The sequence of this T cell receptor (beta chain) was determined in a study of beta chain features in type 1 diabetes. General study points: Individuals with type 1 diabetes displayed fewer insertions and more deletions at VDJ junctions.

This clone has a handful of counts. The antigen remains unidentified. In the same sample, other DNA sequences code for this CDR3. Each donor gave one heparinised blood draw averaging about 116 mL. A sort by CD45RO/CCR7/CD25/CD127/CD95/CD27 yielded CD4+ naive, central memory, regulatory and stem cell-like memory cells. Expressed TCRB transcripts were sequenced after all isolated RNA was converted to cDNA. About 4 million reads was the average for naive, central memory and regulatory T cell samples. Using immunoSEQ multiplex PCR, the repertoire was profiled, and TCRdb retains in-frame clones only, with some absent. Among fewer than 350,000 clones listed, roughly 8% were seen once. Trimming pared 0 bases from V and 8 bases from J, leaving 4 bases between. Germline V lookup: CDR1 SGHTA, CDR2 FQGNSA. This CDR3 contains 11 residues.

This chain uses TRBV7-2 with TRBJ1-2; D not resolved. This TCR was sampled from a woman aged 18-29 years in good health. Material for sequencing was central memory CD4+ T cells from blood. DNA for the CDR3: TGTGCCAGCAGCTTAGCGGAAGGCTACACCTTC. Protein: CASSLAEGYTF.